The rows below give T cell receptor beta chains drawn from one sample of a study of T-cell reconstitution after alpha-beta-depleted transplantation in children. From the PCR reads, TCRdb called clonotypes with MiXCR, one entry per CDR3 protein. The sample shows fewer than 700,000 distinct CDR3 sequences, 10% to 15% of them seen only once. Here the sequenced sample was PBMCs, mostly from graft donor cells, taken 360 days after TCRalphabeta/CD19-depleted stem cell transplant. All receptors derive from a male patient younger than 18 who had a stem cell transplant for acute myeloid leukemia, so the T cells may come from the graft donor. CDR3s include the opening cysteine and the closing phenylalanine or tryptophan. D genes are given only for firm matches. Rows may omit the clone size; those that give it use once, few, many or a size class.

clone size	V gene	J gene	D gene	CDR3 DNA	CDR3 protein
NA	TRBV29-1	TRBJ1-5	TRBD1	TGCAGCATGCGGACAGGGAGCAATCAGCCCCAGCATTTT	CSMRTGSNQPQHF
many	TRBV7-2	TRBJ2-2	NA	TGTGCCAGCAGCTTAGCTGAAGGCGGCACCGGGGAGCTGTTTTTT	CASSLAEGGTGELFF
few	TRBV29-1	TRBJ2-5	NA	TGCAGCGTTGACCTAGTGCCCGGGGAGACCCAGTACTTC	CSVDLVPGETQYF
many	TRBV10-3	TRBJ2-4	TRBD1	TGTGCCATCAGTGAGGGCCCCGACAGGGGGTTCGACAAAAACATTCAGTACTTC	CAISEGPDRGFDKNIQYF
NA	TRBV7-2	TRBJ2-1	NA	TGTGCCAGCAGCCCTCCCGGCCAGGTGAGGGGCAATGAGCAGTTCTTC	CASSPPGQVRGNEQFF
NA	TRBV7-2	TRBJ2-2	NA	TGTGCCAGCAGCTTAAAAGGGAGATTGAACGGGGAGCTGTTTTTT	CASSLKGRLNGELFF
NA	TRBV4-3	TRBJ2-7	TRBD2	TGCGCCAGCAGCCAAGAGAGGCTAGCGGGAGCCGAGCAGTACTTC	CASSQERLAGAEQYF
few	TRBV10-3	TRBJ2-1	NA	TGTGCCAGCTGGCCGGGACAATACAATGAGCAGTTCTTC	CASWPGQYNEQFF
NA	TRBV7-3	TRBJ2-1	NA	TGTGCCAGCAGCCCCCGCGGAAGGGTAGCCTACAATGAGCAGTTCTTC	CASSPRGRVAYNEQFF
few	TRBV29-1	TRBJ2-6	NA	TGCAGCGTTTGGGGGCCTGGGGCCAACGTCCTGACTTTC	CSVWGPGANVLTF
NA	TRBV19	TRBJ2-1	TRBD2	TGTGCCAGTGGGCTAGCGGGAGAACCTTTCCACAATGAGCAGTTCTTC	CASGLAGEPFHNEQFF
NA	TRBV7-3	TRBJ2-1	NA	TGTGCCAGCAGCCACGGACTAACCTCCTACAATGAGCAGTTCTTC	CASSHGLTSYNEQFF
NA	TRBV20-1	TRBJ2-3	NA	TGCAGTGCTAGAGTGGACTCACCGGGAGATACGCAGTATTTT	CSARVDSPGDTQYF
few	TRBV6-2/TRBV6-3	TRBJ2-6	NA	TGTGCCATCCTAAGTCCCAGAAATACAACCTCTGGGGCCAACGTCCTGACTTTC	CAILSPRNTTSGANVLTF
many	TRBV12-3/TRBV12-4	TRBJ2-7	NA	TGTGCCAGCAGTCCCCGGACATTTACCCAATACGAGCAGTACTTC	CASSPRTFTQYEQYF
few	TRBV9	TRBJ2-7	NA	TGTGCCAGCAGCGTAGCCGACAGGGAGGGGTACGAGCAGTACTTC	CASSVADREGYEQYF
many	TRBV12-3/TRBV12-4	TRBJ2-5	NA	TGTGCCAGCAGCTACCTCAGGGGAGAGACCCAGTACTTC	CASSYLRGETQYF
few	TRBV11-2	TRBJ1-3	NA	TGTGCCAGCAGCTTAAGCACCCAGGGCTACTCTGGAAACACCATATATTTT	CASSLSTQGYSGNTIYF
many	TRBV7-9	TRBJ2-5	NA	TGTGCCAGCAGCTTAGTGGAGAGAGGGACCCAGTACTTC	CASSLVERGTQYF
once	TRBV6-2/TRBV6-3	TRBJ2-7	NA	TGTGCCAGCAGTTTCGCCCGGGATCACTCCTACGAGCAGTACTTC	CASSFARDHSYEQYF
NA	TRBV28	TRBJ2-2	NA	TGTGCCAGCAGTTTATCTTTCACCCGAGACACCGGGGAGCTGTTTTTT	CASSLSFTRDTGELFF
few	TRBV5-1	TRBJ2-1	NA	TGCGCCAGCAGCTACGGGGGATTCTCCTACAATGAGCAGTTCTTC	CASSYGGFSYNEQFF
many	TRBV29-1	TRBJ2-7	NA	TGCAGCGTTGTGGGAGGGGGAGGACGGTCTACCTACGAGCAGTACTTC	CSVVGGGGRSTYEQYF
many	TRBV29-1	TRBJ2-7	NA	TGCAGCGCCATAAAAGTCGGCCCCACGCTCTACGAGCAGTACTTC	CSAIKVGPTLYEQYF
NA	TRBV3-1	TRBJ2-7	NA	TGTGCCAGCAGCCAAGAAGTCGTTATAGGGTACGAGCAGTACTTC	CASSQEVVIGYEQYF
many	TRBV12-3/TRBV12-4	TRBJ2-5	NA	TGTGCCAGCAGTTTCCCCCTTCACAGGGACCAAGAGACCCAGTACTTC	CASSFPLHRDQETQYF
many	TRBV28	TRBJ2-5	TRBD1	TGTGCCAGCAGTTTATTTCTCCCTTTTGGGACAGGACAGCAAGAGACCCAGTACTTC	CASSLFLPFGTGQQETQYF
many	TRBV28	TRBJ2-3	TRBD1	TGTGCCAGCAGTGGGCCGGGACAGGTGGCATATACGCAGTATTTT	CASSGPGQVAYTQYF
few	TRBV28	TRBJ1-4	NA	TGTGCCAGCAGTCTGACGGCGAATAATGAAAAACTGTTTTTT	CASSLTANNEKLFF
NA	TRBV20-1	TRBJ2-5	TRBD2	TGCAGTGCTAGGGACGTAGCGGGAGGATGGGAGACCCAGTACTTC	CSARDVAGGWETQYF
many	TRBV20-1	TRBJ2-3	TRBD1	TGCAGTGCTCACAGGGGAACAGATACGCAGTATTTT	CSAHRGTDTQYF
NA	TRBV20-1	TRBJ2-1	TRBD2	TGCAGTGCTAGTCTAGGAATCGCTAGCGGGAGTCTGAATGAGCAGTTCTTC	CSASLGIASGSLNEQFF
many	TRBV28	TRBJ2-1	NA	TGTGCCAGCAGCTTATCTAGTTACAATGAGCAGTTCTTC	CASSLSSYNEQFF
NA	TRBV27	TRBJ2-1	NA	TGTGCCAGGACCCGGGATGGGCAGTTCTTC	CARTRDGQFF
NA	TRBV6-2/TRBV6-3	TRBJ2-3	NA	TGTGCCAGCAGCTCGCCAGACCTACTCACAGATACGCAGTATTTT	CASSSPDLLTDTQYF
NA	TRBV2	TRBJ2-3	TRBD2	TGTGCCAGCAGTGTCGCTCTAGCGGGACCTAGCACAGATACGCAGTATTTT	CASSVALAGPSTDTQYF
NA	TRBV27	TRBJ2-5	NA	TGTGCCAGCAGTTTTATGGGCGGAGAGACCCAGTACTTC	CASSFMGGETQYF
many	TRBV6-2/TRBV6-3	TRBJ2-7	TRBD2	TGTGCCAGCAGATACGGGTCTAGCGGGAGGCTCTACGAGCAGTACTTC	CASRYGSSGRLYEQYF
few	TRBV20-1	TRBJ2-5	NA	TGCAGTGCTAGTCCTATCCAAGAGACCCAGTACTTC	CSASPIQETQYF
few	TRBV7-8	TRBJ2-5	TRBD2	TGTGCCAGCAGCGAAAAGCGGGATCTACCCGATTACTTC	CASSEKRDLPDYF
many	TRBV4-2	TRBJ2-7	NA	TGTGCCAGCAGCCAAGCGGTTGGATACGAGCAGTACTTC	CASSQAVGYEQYF
many	TRBV20-1	TRBJ1-2	TRBD1	TGCAGTGCTAGGGAAGCAGGGGGGTTTGGCTACACCTTC	CSAREAGGFGYTF
few	TRBV20-1	TRBJ2-7	NA	TGCAGTGCTAGACTAATTCACGAGCAGTACTTC	CSARLIHEQYF
few	TRBV29-1	TRBJ1-1	NA	TGCAGCACCTTCCTCTCCGGGAAGCAGACTGAAGCTTTCTTT	CSTFLSGKQTEAFF
many	TRBV28	TRBJ2-1	NA	TGTGCCAGCAGAGTAGGACCCTACGGTGAGCAGTTCTTC	CASRVGPYGEQFF
few	TRBV7-8	TRBJ2-3	NA	TGTGCCAGCAGCTTGGGGTCAGGGTGGGATACGCAGTATTTT	CASSLGSGWDTQYF
NA	TRBV12-3/TRBV12-4	TRBJ1-4	NA	TGTGCCAGCAGTTTAACAGGGCGATTAAATGAAAAACTGTTTTTT	CASSLTGRLNEKLFF
NA	TRBV5-1	TRBJ2-6	TRBD1	TGCGCCAGCAGCTTGGCCGTGACAGGGATTGCTGGGGCCAACGTCCTGACTTTC	CASSLAVTGIAGANVLTF
many	TRBV4-3	TRBJ2-7	NA	TGCGCCAGCAGCCAAACGCCTGGCGGGTTCGTCTACGAGCAGTACTTC	CASSQTPGGFVYEQYF
few	TRBV5-1	TRBJ2-7	NA	TGCGCCAGCAGCTGGAGAGGCTCCTACGAGCAGTACTTC	CASSWRGSYEQYF
many	TRBV5-1	TRBJ2-1	NA	TGCGCCAGCAGCTTGGTTAGAAATGAGCAGTTCTTC	CASSLVRNEQFF
NA	TRBV6-2/TRBV6-3	TRBJ1-3	NA	TGTGCCAGCAGCCAATCTTTTGCGGGGAATAGATCGAACACCATATATTTT	CASSQSFAGNRSNTIYF
NA	TRBV20-1	TRBJ2-3	TRBD2	TGCAGTGCTATTAGCGGGAGGACAGATACGCAGTATTTT	CSAISGRTDTQYF
NA	TRBV28	TRBJ2-7	TRBD2	TGTGCCAGCCAGGGACTAGCGGGAGGGCGGAGCGAGCAGTACTTC	CASQGLAGGRSEQYF
many	TRBV27	TRBJ2-5	TRBD2	TGTGCCAGCACCAAATCCGCCGGGACTAGCGAAGAGACCCAGTACTTC	CASTKSAGTSEETQYF
many	TRBV4-2	TRBJ2-5	TRBD2	TGTGCCAGCAGCCATGCGACTAGCGGGAGTGGAGAGACCCAGTACTTC	CASSHATSGSGETQYF
NA	TRBV20-1	TRBJ2-7	TRBD2	TGCAGTGCGACCGGACTAGCGGCCGTCTACGAGCAGTACTTC	CSATGLAAVYEQYF
few	TRBV5-1	TRBJ1-5	TRBD1	TGCGCCAGCAGCTTGACCGGACAGGGGGGTCAGCCCCAGCATTTT	CASSLTGQGGQPQHF
few	TRBV24-1	TRBJ2-7	NA	TGTGCCACCAGTGACAATTGGGTCGGGGCCGAGCAGTACTTC	CATSDNWVGAEQYF
NA	TRBV20-1	TRBJ1-2	NA	TGCAGTGCTAGGGGAACAGGGAATTATGGCTACACCTTC	CSARGTGNYGYTF